Listed here is a single T cell receptor beta chain. Its matching antigen is unknown. The data originate from a study of T cells in placental villitis. Study-wide results and caveats: Small decidual contamination means some T cells, especially in controls, may be decidual.

Sequencing used immunoSEQ v4. Using immunoSEQ multiplex PCR, the repertoire was profiled, and TCRdb retains in-frame clones only, with some absent. The table records about 2,600 clones, 75% to 85% of them present only once. Trimming pared 0 bases from V and 8 bases from J, leaving 14 bases between. This CDR3 comprises 15 residues. The germline CDR1 and CDR2 sequences are SGHRS and YFSETQ. Infectious villitis cases involved smaller fetuses, preterm delivery, or a couple of intrauterine demises. The gene calls are TRBV5-1 and TRBJ1-4; no definite D call. Specimen: placental tissue containing maternal and fetal cells. The TCR comes from a human patient with infectious villitis; the placental T cells may come from both mother and fetus. CDR3 in DNA: TGCGCCAGCAGCTTGGAGCCGGGCATACGCGAAAAACTGTTTTTT. This sequence encodes CASSLEPGIREKLFF.